A single sample gave rise to the 16 T cell receptor beta chains below, sequenced in a study of T cells in Graves' hyperthyroidism and ophthalmopathy (dated by TCRdb to 2018 to 2020). Library method: multiplex PCR. Sequencing was performed on an Illumina HiSeq 2000. The TCR beta CDR3 regions were amplified from RNA transcripts. A first-round RT-PCR of the TCR CDR3 used the HTBI primer set with the Qiagen OneStep RT-PCR kit. The public reads were reprocessed in TCRdb via fastp at Q25 and MiXCR, keeping in-frame beta chains. Every entry covers one CDR3 protein and lists the most common genes and DNA from its rows. For this sample there are over 700,000 distinct CDR3 sequences; around 40% appear just once. The biggest ten clones account for 31% of the sample. Input material: blood. The receptors were gathered from a woman aged 40 to 50 with Graves' hyperthyroidism.

This rearrangement joins TRBV4-3 to TRBJ2-6, with D perhaps TRBD2 (6 bases). Germline CDR1 is LGHNA and CDR2 is YSLEER. This CDR3 comprises 17 residues. V lost 0 bases and J lost 9, with 18 bases in between. The CDR3 reads CASSQEAGFQGGNVLTF. The CDR3 DNA reads as TGCGCCAGCAGCCAAGAAGCAGGGTTCCAGGGAGGCAACGTCCTGACTTTC.

This clonotype was observed at least ten times. This chain links TRBV10-3 with TRBJ2-7; D is unclear. This CDR3 contains 12 residues. The V end was cut by 8 bases, the J end by 2 bases, with 10 bases between. The germline V gene has CDR1 ENHRY and CDR2 SYGVKD. CDR3 loop: CAIGKAPYEQYF. Here the CDR3 DNA reads TGTGCCATCGGAAAGGCGCCCTACGAGCAGTACTTC.

This clonotype was recorded many times. This chain uses TRBV13 with TRBJ1-6; TRBD1 aligns across 9 bases. Germline loops: CDR1 PRHDT, CDR2 FYEKMQ (reference sequence). V was clipped by 5 bases and J by 6 bases; unmatched bases: 8. This CDR3 has 16 amino acids. CDR3 region: CASSQMLGQGNSPLHF. In nucleotides, the CDR3 is TGTGCCAGCAGCCAAATGTTGGGACAGGGTAATTCACCCCTCCACTTT.

This sequence joins TRBV9 and TRBJ1-2; TRBD1 might be the D (5 bases). Trimming took off 0 bases at V and 5 bases at J, with 11 bases between the two ends. Germline V gene sequence: CDR1 SGDLS, CDR2 YYNGEE. CDR3 size: 14 residues. CDR3 amino acids: CASSVEGIGYGYTF. The CDR3 DNA is TGTGCCAGCAGCGTAGAGGGGATTGGGTATGGCTACACCTTC.

There are a few counts of this clonotype. V and J are TRBV5-6 and TRBJ2-7; 7 bases are a match to TRBD2. Germline CDR1 and CDR2: SGHDT and YYEEEE. CDR3 length: 16 amino acids. V lost 4 bases to trimming and J lost 0 bases; unmatched junction nucleotides: 10. The CDR3 sequence: CASSPGLRDYSYEQYF. In nucleotides, the CDR3 is TGTGCCAGCAGCCCGGGACTCCGGGACTACTCCTACGAGCAGTACTTC. The entire variable domain, with the rest obtained from reference TRBV5-6 and TRBJ2-7, is as follows: DAGVTQSPTHLIKTRGQQVTLRCSPKSGHDTVSWYQQALGQGPQFIFQYYEEEERQRGNFPDRFSGHQFPNYSSELNVNALLLGDSALYLCASSPGLRDYSYEQYFGPGTRLTVT.

Notes on this clonotype: Since a much larger clone is just one base distant, this may be a read error. J is TRBJ1-4 and V is TRBV29-1; D gene ambiguous. CDR1 and CDR2 from the germline V gene are SQVTM and ANQGSEA. This CDR3 region has 11 residues. CDR3 DNA: TGCAGCGTTGGGTTTAATGGAAAACTGTTTTTT. This sequence encodes CSVGFNGKLFF. The full variable domain, its missing parts supplied by reference TRBV29-1 and TRBJ1-4, is SAVISQKPSRDICQRGTSLTIQCQVDSQVTMMFWYRQQPGQSLTLIATANQGSEATYESGFVIDKFPISRPNLTFSTLTVSNMSPEDSSIYLCSVGFNGKLFFGSGTQLSVL.

At least ten counts were recorded for this clonotype. This chain joins TRBV4-1 and TRBJ2-7; 7 bases are shared with TRBD1. V trimming: 0 bases; J trimming: 4 bases; junction bases outside the gene matches: 6. The CDR3 extends over 15 amino acids. The germline V gene has CDR1 MGHRA and CDR2 YSYEKL. CDR3 DNA: TGCGCCAGCAGCCAAGATGTGACAGGGCCTTACGAGCAGTACTTC. Its translation: CASSQDVTGPYEQYF.

This clonotype was observed many times. V usage is TRBV7-6 and J usage is TRBJ1-6, with 9 bases fitting TRBD1. Unmatched junction bases numbered 7, after V lost 6 bases and J lost 10 bases. This CDR3 has 14 amino acids. Germline CDR1 and CDR2: SGHVS and FNYEAQ. The CDR3, as DNA: TGTGCCAGCAGTGAAACAGGGGGCGAGTCACCCCTCCACTTT. Amino acids: CASSETGGESPLHF.

The chain recombines TRBV3-1 with TRBJ2-7; the D is unclear. V was trimmed by 0 bases and J by 6 bases, leaving 15 bases between them. Germline V gives CDR1 LGHDT, CDR2 YNNKEL (reference sequence). The CDR3 consists of 15 residues. The CDR3, as DNA: TGTGCCAGCAGCCAAGATATCGCTGGTAGTGGCGAGCAGTACTTC. This codes for CASSQDIAGSGEQYF.

The V and J genes are TRBV10-3 and TRBJ2-7; the D gene is possibly TRBD1 (6 bases). V was shortened by 10 bases and J by 4 bases, with 20 bases between the two germline ends. CDR1 and CDR2 (germline): ENHRY, SYGVKD. The CDR3 spans 14 residues. The DNA for the CDR3 is TGTGCCAGCAGCCCACAGGGAGAACTTTACGAGCAGTACTTC. Its translation is CASSPQGELYEQYF.

This clonotype was recorded at least ten times. J is TRBJ1-2 and V is TRBV3-1; D uncertain. The CDR3 sequence is 12 residues long. The V end was cut by 1 base, the J end by 5 bases, with 5 bases between. Germline V gene lookup returns CDR1 LGHDT and CDR2 YNNKEL (reference sequence). In DNA form, the CDR3 reads TGTGCCAGCAGCCAAGGGCCTTATGGCTACACCTTC. Translation gives CASSQGPYGYTF.

A remark on this clonotype: One junction end does not reproduce the germline sequence, and a read error may be involved. The rearrangement links TRBV7-9 to TRBJ1-3; the D is unclear. The length of the CDR3 is 17 residues. Germline CDR1 and CDR2: SEHNR and FQNEAQ (reference sequence). CDR3 nucleotides: TGCGCCAGCAGCCAAGATCTTGTGGGTAGCTCTGGAAACACCATATATTTT. Translation gives CASSQDLVGSSGNTIYF.

On this clonotype itself: A much bigger clone sits one base away, suggesting this may be a read error. V usage is TRBV14 and J usage is TRBJ1-2; D is possibly TRBD1 (5 bases). The CDR3 is 13 amino acids. Germline loops: CDR1 SGHDN, CDR2 FVKESK. V lost 7 bases and J lost 10, with 19 bases in between. The CDR3 nucleotides read TGTGCCAGCATCCGGGGGGATGGGAATGACTACACCTTC. Translation: CASIRGDGNDYTF.

This clonotype was recorded at least ten times. The genes are TRBV24-1 and TRBJ1-5; 11 nucleotides align to TRBD1. This CDR3 comprises 16 residues. Looked up from germline, CDR1 is KGHDR and CDR2 is SFDVKD. After removal of 4 bases from V and 5 bases from J, the junction contained 6 bases not matched to a gene. The CDR3 coding sequence is TGTGCCACCAGTGACCGGACAGGGGGCACTGATCAGCCCCAGCATTTT. Amino acid sequence: CATSDRTGGTDQPQHF.

V is TRBV19 and J is TRBJ2-7, with 12 bases identical to TRBD2. The germline V gene has CDR1 LNHDA and CDR2 SQIVND (reference sequence). V was clipped by 3 bases and J by 1 base; unmatched bases: 1. CDR3 length: 15 amino acids. The CDR3 coding sequence is TGTGCCAGTAGTATTACTAGCGGGAGGTCCTACGAGCAGTACTTC. Translated, it gives CASSITSGRSYEQYF.

This clonotype occurred a few times. The genes are TRBV18 and TRBJ1-6, with 8 bases aligning to TRBD1. Germline CDR1 and CDR2: KGHSH and LQKENI. V lost 8 bases to trimming and J lost 5 bases; unmatched junction nucleotides: 5. The CDR3 extends over 14 amino acids. CDR3 sequence: CASGGQGDNSPLHF. CDR3 in DNA: TGTGCCAGCGGAGGACAGGGCGATAATTCACCCCTCCACTTT.